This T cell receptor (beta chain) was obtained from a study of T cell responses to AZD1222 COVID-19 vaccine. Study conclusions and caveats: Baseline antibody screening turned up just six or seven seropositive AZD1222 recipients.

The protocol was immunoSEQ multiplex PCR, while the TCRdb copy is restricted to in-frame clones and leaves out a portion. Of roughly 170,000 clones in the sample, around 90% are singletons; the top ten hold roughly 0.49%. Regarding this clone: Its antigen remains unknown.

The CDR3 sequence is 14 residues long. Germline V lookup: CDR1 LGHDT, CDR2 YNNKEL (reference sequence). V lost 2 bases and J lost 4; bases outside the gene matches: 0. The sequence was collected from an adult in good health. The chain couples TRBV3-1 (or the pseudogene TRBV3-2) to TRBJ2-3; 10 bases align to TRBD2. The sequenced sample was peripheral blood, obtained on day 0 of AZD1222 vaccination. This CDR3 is CASSQLAGADTQYF. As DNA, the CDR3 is TGTGCCAGCAGCCAACTAGCGGGGGCAGATACGCAGTATTTT.